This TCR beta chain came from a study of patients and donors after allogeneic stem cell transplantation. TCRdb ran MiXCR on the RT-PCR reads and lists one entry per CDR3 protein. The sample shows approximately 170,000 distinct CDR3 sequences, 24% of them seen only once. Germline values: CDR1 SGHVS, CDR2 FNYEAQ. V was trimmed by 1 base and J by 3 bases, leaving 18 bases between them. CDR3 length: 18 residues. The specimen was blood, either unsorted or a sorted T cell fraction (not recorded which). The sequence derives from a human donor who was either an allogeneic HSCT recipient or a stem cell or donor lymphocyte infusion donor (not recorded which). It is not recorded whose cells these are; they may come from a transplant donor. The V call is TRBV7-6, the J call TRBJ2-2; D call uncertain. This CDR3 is CASSLGLTMAEDTGELFF. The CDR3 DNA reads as TGTGCCAGCAGCTTAGGTCTCACGATGGCGGAAGACACCGGGGAGCTGTTTTTT.